The clone carrying this TCR beta chain has only one observation. This sample is drawn from a study of Ad26.COV2.S vaccination and SARS-CoV-2 variants. Background on the study: Into the muscle, Ad26.COV2.S was dosed once or twice, 56 days apart.

There are 13 residues in the CDR3. Trimming took off 5 bases at V and 2 bases at J, with 9 bases between the two ends. CDR1 is SGHAT and CDR2 is FQNNGV in the germline V gene. The treatment was: some 19 received Ad26.COV2.S at low or high dose, single or two shots; about 5 received placebo; per-sample allocation not given. At day 63 after the first vaccine or placebo injection, samples were drawn. Sequencing used immunoSEQ multiplex PCR; TCRdb keeps in-frame clones, though not all of them. The sample carries 350,000 to 550,000 clones, 85% to 90% recorded once. This sequence was found in a person between 18 and 65 years old who received the Ad26.COV2.S COVID-19 vaccine or a placebo. The rearrangement links TRBV11-2 to TRBJ2-5; D remains ambiguous. Source: peripheral blood, taken in a trial of Ad26.COV2.S vaccine versus placebo. This CDR3 reads CASSTSKQETQYF. CDR3 DNA sequence: TGTGCCAGCAGCACATCGAAACAAGAGACCCAGTACTTC.